This entry describes one T cell receptor (beta chain). Its antigen remains unidentified. Nothing much larger sits one base from this clone, and base qualities are not available. According to the germline V gene, CDR1 reads SGHRS and CDR2 reads YFSETQ. There are 13 amino acids in the CDR3, from cysteine to phenylalanine inclusive. Only CDR3 DNA remains: 39 bases, in frame from the first base. V is clipped by 3 bases and J by 7 bases, and the sequence between their germline boundaries is 8 bases long. Enrolling through a virtual design, the prospective study's participants ranged in age from about 18 to 89 years and lived across approximately 25 United States geographic areas. To assign participants to cohorts, the prospective study relied on clinical history that participants themselves reported in a screening survey and a study questionnaire. Recovered participants in ImmuneRACE Cohort 3 were defined by two consecutive negative NP/OP PCR tests, clearance by a healthcare professional, or resolution of symptoms. In the prospective study, whole blood, serum and a nasopharyngeal or oropharyngeal swab were collected from each participant by mobile phlebotomists. Participants in the prospective study had the option to provide additional blood draws and questionnaires over a 2-month period. Before DNA extraction, prospective study blood samples were shipped either frozen or at room temperature.

The immunoSEQ Assay, a bias-controlled multiplex PCR, was used to amplify TCRbeta CDR3 regions from genomic DNA. The source study handled its data this way. The number of nucleated cells in each sample was estimated by amplification of reference gene primers within the assay. To quantify the absolute abundance of each unique TCRbeta CDR3 rearrangement, sequence reads were collapsed and filtered. For each sample, productive Simpson clonality was calculated as the square root of Simpson's diversity index across productive rearrangements. Drawn from immuneACCESS, this table holds only the in-frame rearrangements with V and J called that TCRdb kept. Clones are partly lost; checked studies trace under half to an unresolved V gene and leave the rest unexplained. The V and J calls and clone size come from that table; D and trimming were worked out from the DNA. This sample comprises more than 200,000 clones, 85% to 90% of them detected only once. The ten largest clones take up around 1.6% of the sample.

This entry is derived from a study of blood T cell repertoires in COVID-19 (dated by TCRdb to 2018 to 2021). In the study overall: Samples covering the acute and convalescent phases of COVID-19 were provided by collaborators in the United States, Italy and Spain. Subjects who had been exposed to COVID-19, were actively infected with it, or had recovered from it provided the deeply sampled blood TCRbeta repertoires that made up the dataset. The prospective study material was composed of cDNA or gDNA derived from T cells, B-cell-depleted T cells, or PBMCs. A freely available public database, intended as a resource for researchers studying the immune response to SARS-CoV-2, is where the repertoires were released. A de-identified subject ID, COVID-19 status, age in years and sex were almost always included in the sample metadata. Where available, HLA class I and class II types were obtained from metadata supplied by the sample provider rather than from assay-based typing. The samples were drawn from two sources: the first 160 participants of the ongoing ImmuneRACE study, and 950 to 1,500 subjects contributed by 6 global collaborators.

Results and caveats for the whole study, not just this receptor: The quantity of clinical and demographic metadata differed by source and by participant and was supplied without curation.

In this chain, TRBV5-1 is recombined with TRBJ1-6; 5 matching bases give a weak D call of TRBD1. Sequencing used PBMCs or T cells enriched from blood (not recorded which). This receptor was taken from a woman aged 50 to 60 who had recovered from COVID-19. The CDR3 amino acid sequence is: CASSSEGNSPLHF. At the DNA level, the sequence is TGCGCCAGCAGCTCGGAGGGGAATTCACCCCTCCACTTT.